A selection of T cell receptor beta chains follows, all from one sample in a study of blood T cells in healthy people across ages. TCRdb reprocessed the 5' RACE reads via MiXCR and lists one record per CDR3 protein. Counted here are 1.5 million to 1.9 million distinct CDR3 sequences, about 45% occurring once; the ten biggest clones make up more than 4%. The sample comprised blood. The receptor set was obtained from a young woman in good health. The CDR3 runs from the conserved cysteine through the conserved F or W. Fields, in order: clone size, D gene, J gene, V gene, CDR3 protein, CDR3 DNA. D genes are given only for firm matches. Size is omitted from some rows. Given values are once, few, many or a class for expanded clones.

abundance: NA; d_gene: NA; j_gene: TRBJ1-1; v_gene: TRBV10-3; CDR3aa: CAISEERTALGTEAFF; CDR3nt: TGTGCCATCAGTGAGGAGAGGACAGCATTGGGGACTGAAGCTTTCTTT
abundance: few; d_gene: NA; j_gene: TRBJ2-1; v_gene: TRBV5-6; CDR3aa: CASSPGTLPYNEQFF; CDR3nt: TGTGCCAGCAGCCCCGGGACTCTGCCCTACAATGAGCAGTTCTTC
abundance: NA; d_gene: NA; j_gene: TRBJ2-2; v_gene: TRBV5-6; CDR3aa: CASSPPFRDTGELFF; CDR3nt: TGTGCCAGCAGCCCCCCATTCAGGGACACCGGGGAGCTGTTTTTT
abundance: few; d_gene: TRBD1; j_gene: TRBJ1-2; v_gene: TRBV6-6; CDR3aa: CASSYQGGGLDYGYTF; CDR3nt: TGTGCCAGCAGTTACCAGGGAGGGGGCCTTGACTATGGCTACACCTTC
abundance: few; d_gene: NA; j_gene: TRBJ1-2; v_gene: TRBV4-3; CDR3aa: CASSQDPGPATGYTF; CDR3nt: TGCGCCAGCAGCCAAGATCCCGGCCCGGCTACGGGCTACACCTTC
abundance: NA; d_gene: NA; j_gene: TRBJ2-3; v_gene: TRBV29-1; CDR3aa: CSVEYLGSTDTQYF; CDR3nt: TGCAGCGTTGAATATCTGGGGAGCACAGATACGCAGTATTTT
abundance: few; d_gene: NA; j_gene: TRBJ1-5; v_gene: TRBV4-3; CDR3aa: CASSQDTRADRNQPQHF; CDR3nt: TGCGCCAGCAGCCAAGATACCAGGGCCGATCGCAATCAGCCCCAGCATTTT
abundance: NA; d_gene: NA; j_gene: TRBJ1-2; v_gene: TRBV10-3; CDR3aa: CAISERVDYGCTF; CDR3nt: TGTGCCATCAGTGAGAGGGTCGACTATGGCTGCACCTTC
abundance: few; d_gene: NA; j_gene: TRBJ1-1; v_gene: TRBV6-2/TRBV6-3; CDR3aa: CASSFPGDVTEAFF; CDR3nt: TGTGCCAGCAGTTTCCCAGGGGACGTCACTGAAGCTTTCTTT
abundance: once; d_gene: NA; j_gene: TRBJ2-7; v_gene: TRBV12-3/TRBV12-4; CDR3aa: CASSSSPETLYF; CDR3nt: TGTGCCAGCAGCTCAAGTCCCGAGACCCTGTACTTC
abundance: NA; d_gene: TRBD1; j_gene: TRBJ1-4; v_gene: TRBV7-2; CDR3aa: CASSTGQGGGEKLFF; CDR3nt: TGTGCCAGCAGCACAGGACAGGGGGGGGGAGAAAAACTGTTTTTT
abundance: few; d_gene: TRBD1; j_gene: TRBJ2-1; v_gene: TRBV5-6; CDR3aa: CASSRDRGPSHYNEQFF; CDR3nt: TGTGCCAGCAGCAGGGACAGGGGCCCCTCACACTACAATGAGCAGTTCTTC
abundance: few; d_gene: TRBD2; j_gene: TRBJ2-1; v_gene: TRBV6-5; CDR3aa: CASSYQVTSGVNEQFF; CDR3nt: TGTGCCAGCAGTTACCAGGTGACTAGCGGGGTAAATGAGCAGTTCTTC
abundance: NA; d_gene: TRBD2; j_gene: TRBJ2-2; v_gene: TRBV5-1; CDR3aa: CASSLGLAENTGELFF; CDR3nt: TGCGCCAGCAGCTTGGGCCTAGCGGAAAACACCGGGGAGCTGTTTTTT
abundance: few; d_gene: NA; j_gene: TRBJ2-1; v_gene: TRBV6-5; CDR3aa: CASSYSGAAREQFF; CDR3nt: TGTGCCAGCAGTTACTCAGGGGCGGCGCGAGAGCAGTTCTTC
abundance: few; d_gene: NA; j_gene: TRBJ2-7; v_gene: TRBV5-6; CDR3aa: CASSLRRSGALPYEQYF; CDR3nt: TGTGCCAGCAGCTTGAGGAGATCCGGGGCCTTGCCCTACGAGCAGTACTTC
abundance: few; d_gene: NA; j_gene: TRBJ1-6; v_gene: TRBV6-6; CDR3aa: CASSYSLGENSPLHF; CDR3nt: TGTGCCAGCAGTTACTCGCTGGGTGAAAATTCACCCCTCCACTTT
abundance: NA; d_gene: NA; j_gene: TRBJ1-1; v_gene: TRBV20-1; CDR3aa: CSASEQLGEAFF; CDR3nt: TGCAGTGCTAGCGAGCAACTTGGTGAAGCTTTCTTT
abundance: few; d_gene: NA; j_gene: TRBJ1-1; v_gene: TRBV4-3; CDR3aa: CASSQWGNTEAFF; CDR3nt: TGCGCCAGCAGCCAGTGGGGGAACACTGAAGCTTTCTTT
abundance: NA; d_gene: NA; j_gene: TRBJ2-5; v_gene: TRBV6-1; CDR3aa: CASSSHGPFQETQYF; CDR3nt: TGTGCCAGCAGTTCCCACGGACCCTTCCAAGAGACCCAGTACTTC
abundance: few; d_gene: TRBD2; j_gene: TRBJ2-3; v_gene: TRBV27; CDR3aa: CASSEISGSPTDTQYF; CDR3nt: TGTGCCAGCAGTGAGATTAGCGGGAGCCCCACAGATACGCAGTATTTT
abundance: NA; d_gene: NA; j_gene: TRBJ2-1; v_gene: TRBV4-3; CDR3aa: CASSQRSRGEQFF; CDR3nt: TGCGCCAGCAGCCAACGATCTCGGGGTGAGCAGTTCTTC
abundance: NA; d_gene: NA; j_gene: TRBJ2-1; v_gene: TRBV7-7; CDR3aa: CASSSSSITGEVNEQFF; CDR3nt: TGTGCTAGCAGCTCCAGTTCTATTACAGGAGAAGTCAATGAGCAGTTCTTC
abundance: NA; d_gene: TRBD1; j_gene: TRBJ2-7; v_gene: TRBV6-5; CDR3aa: CASSHRQGAHEQYF; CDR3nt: TGTGCCAGCAGTCATCGACAGGGGGCCCACGAGCAGTACTTC
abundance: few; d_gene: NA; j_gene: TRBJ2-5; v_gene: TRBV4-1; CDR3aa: CASSQPRKGETQYF; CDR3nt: TGCGCCAGCAGCCAACCTCGAAAAGGAGAGACCCAGTACTTC
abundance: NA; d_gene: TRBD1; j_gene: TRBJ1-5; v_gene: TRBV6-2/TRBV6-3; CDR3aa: CASRGQLGNQPQHF; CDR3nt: TGTGCCAGCAGGGGACAGCTGGGCAATCAGCCCCAGCATTTT
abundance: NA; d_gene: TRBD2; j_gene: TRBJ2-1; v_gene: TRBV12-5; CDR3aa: CASGISGDEQFF; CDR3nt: TGTGCTAGTGGAATTAGCGGGGATGAGCAGTTCTTC
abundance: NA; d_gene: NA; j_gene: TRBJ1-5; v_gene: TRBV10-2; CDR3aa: CASSVQNSNQPQHF; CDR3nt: TGCGCCAGCAGTGTGCAGAATAGCAATCAGCCCCAGCATTTT
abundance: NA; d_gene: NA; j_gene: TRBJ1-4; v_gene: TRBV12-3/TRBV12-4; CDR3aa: CASSPGARDEKLFF; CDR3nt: TGTGCCAGCAGTCCAGGGGCCCGAGATGAAAAACTGTTTTTT
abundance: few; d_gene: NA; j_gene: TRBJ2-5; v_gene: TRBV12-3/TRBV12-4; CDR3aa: CASSGARLEETQYF; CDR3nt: TGTGCCAGCAGTGGGGCTCGGCTGGAAGAGACCCAGTACTTC
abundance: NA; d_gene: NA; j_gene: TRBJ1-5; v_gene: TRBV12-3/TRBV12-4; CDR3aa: CASSWDGVNQPQHF; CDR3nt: TGTGCCAGCAGCTGGGACGGCGTTAATCAGCCCCAGCATTTT
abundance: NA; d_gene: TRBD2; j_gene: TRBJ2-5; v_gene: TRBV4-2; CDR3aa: CASSQGVAGGETQYF; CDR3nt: TGTGCCAGCAGCCAAGGGGTAGCGGGAGGTGAGACCCAGTACTTC
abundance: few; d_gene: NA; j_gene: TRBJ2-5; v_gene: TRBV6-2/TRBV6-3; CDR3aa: CASSNRGTDYQETQYF; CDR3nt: TGTGCCAGCAGTAACCGAGGGACGGACTACCAAGAGACCCAGTACTTC
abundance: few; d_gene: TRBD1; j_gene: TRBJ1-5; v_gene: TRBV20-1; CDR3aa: CSATYDRDLPQHF; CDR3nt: TGCAGTGCTACGTACGACAGGGACCTACCCCAGCATTTT
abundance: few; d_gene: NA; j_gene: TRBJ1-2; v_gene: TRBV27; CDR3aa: CASSYLSSTTYGYTF; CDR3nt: TGTGCCAGCAGCTACCTATCGTCGACCACCTATGGCTACACCTTC
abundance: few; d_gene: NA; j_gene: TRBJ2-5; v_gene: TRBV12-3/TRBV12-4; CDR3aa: CASSSRNQETQYF; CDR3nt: TGTGCCAGCAGTTCGCGGAACCAAGAGACCCAGTACTTC
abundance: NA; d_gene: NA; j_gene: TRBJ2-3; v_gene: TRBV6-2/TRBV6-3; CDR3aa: CASSYLIRRADTQYF; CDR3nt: TGTGCCAGCAGTTACTTGATTCGGAGGGCAGATACGCAGTATTTT
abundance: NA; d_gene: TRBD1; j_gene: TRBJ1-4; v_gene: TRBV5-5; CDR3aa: CASSLIGAGTANEKLFF; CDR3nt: TGTGCCAGCAGTTTGATTGGGGCCGGGACAGCTAATGAAAAACTGTTTTTT
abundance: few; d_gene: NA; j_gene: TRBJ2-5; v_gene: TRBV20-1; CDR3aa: CSARRGYETQYF; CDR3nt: TGCAGTGCTAGGCGAGGTTACGAGACCCAGTACTTC
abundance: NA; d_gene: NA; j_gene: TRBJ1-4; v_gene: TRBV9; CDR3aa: CASSEGITNEKLFF; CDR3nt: TGTGCCAGCAGCGAAGGGATCACTAATGAAAAACTGTTTTTT
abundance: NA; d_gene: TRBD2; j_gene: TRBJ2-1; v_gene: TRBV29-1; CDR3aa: CSVAGLNTYEQFF; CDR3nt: TGCAGCGTTGCGGGACTAAATACCTACGAGCAGTTCTTC
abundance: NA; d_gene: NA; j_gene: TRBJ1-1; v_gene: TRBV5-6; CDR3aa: CASSLRQARNTEAFF; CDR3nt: TGTGCCAGCAGCTTAAGACAGGCGCGGAACACTGAAGCTTTCTTT
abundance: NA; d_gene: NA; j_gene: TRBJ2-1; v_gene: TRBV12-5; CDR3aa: CASGLSGSNEQFF; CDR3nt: TGTGCTAGTGGTTTATCAGGGTCCAATGAGCAGTTCTTC
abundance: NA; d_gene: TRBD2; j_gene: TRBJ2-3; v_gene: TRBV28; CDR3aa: CASNSRRLAADTQYF; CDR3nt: TGTGCCAGCAACTCCCGGAGACTAGCCGCAGATACGCAGTATTTT
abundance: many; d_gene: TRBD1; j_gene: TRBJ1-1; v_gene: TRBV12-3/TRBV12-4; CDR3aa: CASRERQGGLNTEAFF; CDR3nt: TGTGCCAGCAGGGAAAGACAGGGGGGTCTGAACACTGAAGCTTTCTTT
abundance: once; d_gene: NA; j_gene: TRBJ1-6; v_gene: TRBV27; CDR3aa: CASSPTGRPLFSPLHF; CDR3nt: TGTGCCAGCAGTCCCACAGGCAGACCACTTTTTTCACCCCTCCACTTT
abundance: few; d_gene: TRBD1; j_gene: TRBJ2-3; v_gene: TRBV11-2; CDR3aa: CASSLFGTGGRVFADTQYF; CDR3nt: TGTGCCAGCAGCTTATTCGGGACAGGGGGCCGAGTTTTTGCAGATACGCAGTATTTT
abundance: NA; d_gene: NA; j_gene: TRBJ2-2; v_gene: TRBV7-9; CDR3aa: CASSSVLGAGELFF; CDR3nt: TGTGCCAGCAGCTCCGTTTTGGGGGCCGGGGAGCTGTTTTTT
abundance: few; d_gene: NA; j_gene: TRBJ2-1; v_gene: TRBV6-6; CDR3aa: CASSPHGRRYNEQFF; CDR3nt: TGTGCCAGCAGTCCTCACGGGAGACGTTACAATGAGCAGTTCTTC
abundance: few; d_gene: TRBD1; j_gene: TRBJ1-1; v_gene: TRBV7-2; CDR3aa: CASNLGGGTEAFF; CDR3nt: TGTGCCAGCAACTTAGGGGGCGGCACTGAAGCTTTCTTT
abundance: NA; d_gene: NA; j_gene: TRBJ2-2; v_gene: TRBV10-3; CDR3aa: CAISQGPDTGELFF; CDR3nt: TGTGCCATCAGTCAAGGGCCGGACACCGGGGAGCTGTTTTTT
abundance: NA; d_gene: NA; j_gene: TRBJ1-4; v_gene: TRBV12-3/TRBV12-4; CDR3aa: CASRPDRLEKLFF; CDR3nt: TGTGCCAGCAGACCCGACAGGTTAGAAAAACTGTTTTTT
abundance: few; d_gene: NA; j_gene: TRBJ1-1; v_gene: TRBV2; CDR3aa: CASRGKEDTGAFF; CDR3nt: TGTGCCAGCAGGGGGAAGGAAGACACTGGAGCTTTCTTT